The entry that follows covers one T cell receptor beta chain sequence. Which antigen it targets is not known. Base qualities are not at hand, and no much larger clone is one base apart. The data originate from a study of patients and donors after allogeneic stem cell transplantation (dated by TCRdb to 2019 to 2021). The library was generated by RT-PCR. Sequencing was performed on a NextSeq 550. TCRdb reprocessed the public reads (quality trimming at Q25 with fastp, clone calling with MiXCR) and kept in-frame beta chains. Each record represents a unique CDR3 protein, reported with the most common genes and DNA among its rows. The sample data list 200,000 to 250,000 distinct CDR3 sequences, and approximately 14% of these were observed just once. The ten largest account for around a tenth of the sample. CDR1 and CDR2 are read off the germline V gene as LGHNA and YNFKEQ. The germline ends are 10 bases apart after V is trimmed by 0 bases and J by 8 bases. Inclusive of the bounding cysteine and phenylalanine, the CDR3 is 14 residues long. Solely the CDR3 DNA is kept, with 42 bases framed from the first base.

The sequence was collected from a human donor who was either an allogeneic HSCT recipient or a stem cell or donor lymphocyte infusion donor (not recorded which). It is not recorded whose cells these are; they may come from a transplant donor. The receptor chain draws on TRBV4-2 and TRBJ1-4, with the D gene uncertain. Input material: blood, either unsorted or a sorted T cell fraction (not recorded which). The sequence in DNA is TGTGCCAGCAGCCAAGATCGATCGACAGAAAAACTGTTTTTT. Its translation reads: CASSQDRSTEKLFF.